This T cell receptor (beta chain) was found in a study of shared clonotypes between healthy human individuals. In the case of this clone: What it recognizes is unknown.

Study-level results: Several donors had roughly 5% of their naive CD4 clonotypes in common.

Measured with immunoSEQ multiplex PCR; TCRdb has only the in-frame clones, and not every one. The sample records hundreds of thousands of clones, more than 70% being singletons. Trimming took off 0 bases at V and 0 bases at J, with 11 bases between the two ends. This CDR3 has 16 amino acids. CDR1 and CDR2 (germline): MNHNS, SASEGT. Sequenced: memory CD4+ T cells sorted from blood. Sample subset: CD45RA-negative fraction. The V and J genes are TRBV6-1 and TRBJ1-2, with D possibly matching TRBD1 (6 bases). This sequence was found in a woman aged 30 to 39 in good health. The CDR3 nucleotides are TGTGCCAGCAGTGAAGCTTGGGGGCAGTCTAACTATGGCTACACCTTC. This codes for CASSEAWGQSNYGYTF.